These 14 T cell receptor beta chains were all obtained from the same sample, sequenced in a study of blood T cell repertoires in COVID-19. The assay was immunoSEQ multiplex PCR, and TCRdb's table has in-frame clones only and misses some. The table has about 70,000 clones, around 90% seen once. The specimen was peripheral blood. The origin of the receptors is a human donor in a cohort sampled during active COVID-19.

This rearrangement joins TRBV29-1 to TRBJ2-1, with D tentatively TRBD2 (5 bases). V lost 4 bases and J 1 base, leaving 11 bases between the germline ends. The CDR3 runs 14 residues. Germline loops: CDR1 SQVTM, CDR2 ANQGSEA. The CDR3 sequence is CSVVFRGSYNEQFF. DNA of the CDR3: TGCAGCGTTGTCTTTCGGGGTTCCTACAATGAGCAGTTCTTC.

The V call is TRBV7-3, the J call TRBJ2-1, with TRBD2 matching over 12 bases. The J segment lost 9 bases and the V segment lost 2 bases, leaving 2 bases of the junction unmatched. Germline V gene sequence: CDR1 SGHTA, CDR2 FQGTGA. CDR3 length: 14 amino acids. CDR3 DNA sequence: TGTGCCAGCAGCTTACGACTAGCGGGGGCTGAGCAGTTCTTC. Protein sequence: CASSLRLAGAEQFF.

The CDR3 sequence: CASSLYGGRVLETQYF. The CDR3 nucleotides read TGTGCCAGCAGCTTGTATGGCGGGAGGGTTTTGGAGACCCAGTACTTC. The chain links TRBV5-6 to TRBJ2-5; 9 nucleotides agree with TRBD2. The germline V gene encodes CDR1 SGHDT and CDR2 YYEEEE. Trimming at V came to 1 base and at J to 5 bases, leaving 9 bases not matched to a gene. The CDR3 has 16 amino acids.

This chain joins TRBV11-2 and TRBJ2-7; 13 bases match TRBD2. The J segment lost 5 bases and the V segment lost 5 bases, leaving 6 bases of the junction unmatched. The CDR3 loop spans 15 amino acids. The germline CDR1 and CDR2 sequences are SGHAT and FQNNGV. CDR3 residues: CASSRTSGSIDEQYF. CDR3 bases: TGTGCCAGCAGCAGGACTAGCGGGAGTATCGACGAGCAGTACTTC.

The chain is built from TRBV15 and TRBJ2-7; perhaps TRBD1 as D (5 bases). V was clipped by 0 bases and J by 4 bases, with 7 bases between them. This CDR3 has 13 amino acids. Germline V gene data show CDR1 as LNHNV and CDR2 as YYDKDF (reference sequence). CDR3 bases: TGTGCCACCAGCAGAGATAAGGGGTACGAGCAGTACTTC. It is translated as CATSRDKGYEQYF. The complete variable domain, with remaining parts taken from reference TRBV15 and TRBJ2-7, reads DAMVIQNPRYQVTQFGKPVTLSCSQTLNHNVMYWYQQKSSQAPKLLFHYYDKDFNNEADTPDNFQSRRPNTSFCFLDIRSPGLGDTAMYLCATSRDKGYEQYFGPGTRLTVT.

CDR3 bases: TGTGCCAGCAGCTTAGGGGGGGACACTGAAGCTTTCTTT. It encodes CASSLGGDTEAFF. V and J are TRBV7-9 and TRBJ1-1, with D possibly TRBD1 on 5 matching bases. This CDR3 spans 13 amino acids. CDR1 is SEHNR and CDR2 is FQNEAQ in the germline V gene (reference sequence). Deletions cut 1 base from V and 3 bases from J, with 6 bases between.

Comments on this clone: One end of the junction varies from germline; a read error may be responsible. This chain uses TRBV7-7 with TRBJ2-7; TRBD2 aligns across 8 bases. The CDR3 runs 14 residues. In germline, CDR1 is SSHAT, CDR2 FNYEAQ (reference sequence). CDR3 residues: CASSPPGGIGEQYF. The CDR3 DNA reads TGTGCTAGCAGCCCCCCGGGGGGGATCGGCGAGCAGTACTTC.

This chain uses TRBV5-1 with TRBJ2-7, with TRBD2 identical over 10 bases. Germline lookup yields CDR1 SGHRS and CDR2 YFSETQ. There are 16 residues in the CDR3. Trimming removed 0 bases from V and 4 bases from J; junction bases left unmatched: 7. CDR3: CASSLAGLAEGYEQYF. The CDR3 DNA follows: TGCGCCAGCAGCTTGGCCGGACTAGCGGAGGGGTACGAGCAGTACTTC.

This clone was counted a single time. The genes are TRBV18 and TRBJ1-5; D perhaps matches TRBD1 (5 bases). This CDR3 comprises 17 residues. The ends were cut back, 3 bases at V and 0 bases at J, with 15 bases in the middle. Germline CDR1 KGHSH, CDR2 LQKENI. The CDR3 DNA is TGTGCCAGCTCACCGCCCGGGGACTTTTATAGCAATCAGCCCCAGCATTTT. Amino acids: CASSPPGDFYSNQPQHF.

The V and J genes are TRBV10-3 and TRBJ1-1; 7 bases align to TRBD1. V gave up 7 bases and J gave up 1 base; unmatched junction bases: 12. The CDR3 consists of 16 residues. The germline V gene encodes CDR1 ENHRY and CDR2 SYGVKD. This CDR3 reads CAIKRGGMGRNTEAFF. CDR3 bases: TGTGCCATCAAAAGAGGGGGCATGGGTAGGAACACTGAAGCTTTCTTT.

V usage is TRBV7-8 and J usage is TRBJ2-3; no clear D. The germline CDR1 and CDR2 sequences are SGHVS and FQNEAQ. The CDR3 loop spans 14 amino acids. Trimming removed 1 base at V and 0 bases at J, with 5 bases between. As DNA, the CDR3 is TGTGCCAGCAGCTTAGTTCGGAGCACAGATACGCAGTATTTT. As protein: CASSLVRSTDTQYF.

The V and J genes are TRBV5-4 and TRBJ2-6, with TRBD2 as a possible D gene (6 bases). CDR1 and CDR2 from the germline V gene are SGHNT and YYREEE (reference sequence). There are 13 residues in the CDR3. Trimming left V 4 bases short and J 10 bases short, with 12 bases between. This CDR3 is CASSRGGKNVLTF. Here the CDR3 DNA reads TGTGCCAGCAGCCGTGGAGGGAAGAACGTCCTGACTTTC.

The chain joins TRBV3-1 (or the pseudogene TRBV3-2) to TRBJ1-1; 7 bases map to TRBD1. The ends lost 6 bases at V and 0 bases at J; junction bases unmatched: 7. The CDR3 has 15 residues. Germline CDR1 is LGHDT and CDR2 is YNNKEL (reference sequence). The CDR3 sequence is CASRRDSGVNTEAFF. CDR3 nucleotide sequence: TGTGCCAGCAGGCGGGACAGTGGAGTGAACACTGAAGCTTTCTTT.

The J gene is TRBJ2-1, the V gene TRBV5-1; TRBD2 matches 10 bases. The CDR3 extends over 15 amino acids. J was trimmed by 7 bases and V by 4 bases; bases with no gene match: 8. Looked up from germline, CDR1 is SGHRS and CDR2 is YFSETQ. The CDR3 DNA reads as TGCGCCAGCAGCCCATCTAGCGGGAGATTAAATGAGCAGTTCTTC. This encodes CASSPSSGRLNEQFF.